The clone carrying this T cell receptor (beta chain) has only a few counts. This record comes from a study of beta chain features in type 1 diabetes. Each of the CD4+ naive, central memory, regulatory and stem cell-like memory populations was sorted via CD45RO/CCR7/CD25/CD127/CD95/CD27. V shed 4 bases, J shed 5 bases, and the junction held 3 bases outside the gene matches. Germline V gives CDR1 MDHEN, CDR2 SYDVKM. The CDR3 covers 13 residues. Sequencing targeted expressed TCRB transcripts, as all isolated RNA had been reverse transcribed. Assay used: immunoSEQ multiplex PCR; TCRdb lists only in-frame clones, some missing. The sample gives 450,000 to 600,000 clones, approximately 30% of which show up once; roughly 0.06% is in the top ten.

The J gene is TRBJ2-3, the V gene TRBV28, with 7 bases identical to TRBD2. The sample consisted of naive CD4+ T cells from blood. The TCR comes from a man aged 18-30 years in good health. CDR3 bases: TGTGCCAGCAGTTCCGGGACTATAGATACGCAGTATTTT. Translation gives CASSSGTIDTQYF.